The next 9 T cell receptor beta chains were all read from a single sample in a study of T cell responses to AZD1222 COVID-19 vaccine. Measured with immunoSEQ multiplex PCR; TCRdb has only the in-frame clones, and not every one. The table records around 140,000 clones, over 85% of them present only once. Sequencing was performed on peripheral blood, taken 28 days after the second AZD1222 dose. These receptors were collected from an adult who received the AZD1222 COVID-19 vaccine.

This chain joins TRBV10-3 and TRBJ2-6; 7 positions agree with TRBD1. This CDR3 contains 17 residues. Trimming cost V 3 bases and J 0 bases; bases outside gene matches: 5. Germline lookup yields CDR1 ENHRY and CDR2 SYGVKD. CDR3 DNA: TGTGCCATCAGTGAAGGGGGCCCCTCCTCTGGGGCCAACGTCCTGACTTTC. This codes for CAISEGGPSSGANVLTF.

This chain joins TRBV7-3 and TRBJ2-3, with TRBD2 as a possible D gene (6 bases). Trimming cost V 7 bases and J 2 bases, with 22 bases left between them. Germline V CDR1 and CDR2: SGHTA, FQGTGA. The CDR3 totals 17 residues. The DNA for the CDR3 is TGTGCCAGCACCCTTAGGGCGCCGGGACTCACCACAGATACGCAGTATTTT. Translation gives CASTLRAPGLTTDTQYF.

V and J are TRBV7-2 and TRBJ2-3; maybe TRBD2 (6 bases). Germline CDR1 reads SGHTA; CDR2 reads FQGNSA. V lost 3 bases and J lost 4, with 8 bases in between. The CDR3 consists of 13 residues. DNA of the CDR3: TGTGCCAGCAGCTTCAGGGAGGCAGATACGCAGTATTTT. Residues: CASSFREADTQYF.

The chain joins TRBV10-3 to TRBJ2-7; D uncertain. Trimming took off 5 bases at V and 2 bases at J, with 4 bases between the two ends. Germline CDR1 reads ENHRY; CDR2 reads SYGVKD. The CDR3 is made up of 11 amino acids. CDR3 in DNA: TGTGCCATCAGTCAAGCCTACGAGCAGTACTTC. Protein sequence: CAISQAYEQYF.

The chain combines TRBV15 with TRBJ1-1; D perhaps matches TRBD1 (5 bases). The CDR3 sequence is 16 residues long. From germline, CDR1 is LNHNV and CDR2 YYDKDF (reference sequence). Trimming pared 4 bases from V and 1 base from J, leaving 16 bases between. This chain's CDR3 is CATSTTLGLGNTEAFF. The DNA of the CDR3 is TGTGCCACCAGCACCACCCTGGGGCTAGGGAACACTGAAGCTTTCTTT.

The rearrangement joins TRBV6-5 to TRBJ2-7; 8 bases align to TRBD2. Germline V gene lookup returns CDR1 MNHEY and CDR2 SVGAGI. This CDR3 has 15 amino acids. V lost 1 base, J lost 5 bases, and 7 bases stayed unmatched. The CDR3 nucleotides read TGTGCCAGCAGTTACTGGAGCGGGAGAGGGAACGAGCAGTACTTC. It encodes CASSYWSGRGNEQYF.

The CDR3 sequence is CASSGTGGRQPQHF. The DNA of the CDR3 is TGTGCCAGTAGTGGGACAGGGGGCAGGCAGCCCCAGCATTTT. This chain links TRBV19 with TRBJ1-5; 12 nucleotides agree with TRBD1. This CDR3 spans 14 amino acids. Germline V gives CDR1 LNHDA, CDR2 SQIVND (reference sequence). The trim removed 5 bases at V and 7 bases at J, leaving 3 bases unmatched.

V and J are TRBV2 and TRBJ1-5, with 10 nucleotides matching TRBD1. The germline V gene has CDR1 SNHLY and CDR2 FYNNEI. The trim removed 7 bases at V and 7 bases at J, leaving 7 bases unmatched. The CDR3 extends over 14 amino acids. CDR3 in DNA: TGTGCCAGCACCTGGACAGGGGGGAGGCAGCCCCAGCATTTT. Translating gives CASTWTGGRQPQHF.

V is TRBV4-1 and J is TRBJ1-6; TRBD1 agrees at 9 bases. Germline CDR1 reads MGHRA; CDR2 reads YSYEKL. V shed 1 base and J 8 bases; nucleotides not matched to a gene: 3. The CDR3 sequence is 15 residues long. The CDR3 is CASSQGTGVDSPLHF. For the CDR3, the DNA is TGCGCCAGCAGCCAAGGGACAGGGGTAGATTCACCCCTCCACTTT.